The 17 T cell receptor beta chains presented below share a single source sample, sequenced in a study of blood T cell repertoires in COVID-19. Data came from immunoSEQ multiplex PCR; TCRdb stores just in-frame clones and leaves some out. This sample has 200,000 or so clones, with about 90% found just once. The source material was PBMCs or T cells enriched from blood (not recorded which). The receptors were sampled from a woman aged 25 to 39 who had been exposed to COVID-19.

The rearrangement links TRBV27 to TRBJ2-7; 12 nucleotides align to TRBD2. The CDR3 covers 13 residues. V shed 9 bases, J shed 4 bases, and the junction held 4 bases outside the gene matches. From germline, CDR1 is MNHEY and CDR2 SMNVEV (reference sequence). CDR3 sequence: CASWTSGIYEQYF. The DNA of the CDR3 is TGTGCCAGTTGGACTAGCGGGATATACGAGCAGTACTTC.

The V gene is TRBV2, the J gene TRBJ2-3; the match to TRBD2 covers 10 bases. Trimming at V came to 7 bases and at J to 3 bases, leaving 4 bases not matched to a gene. Germline V gene sequence: CDR1 SNHLY, CDR2 FYNNEI. The CDR3 runs 14 residues. The CDR3 region has the DNA TGTGCCAGCAACGGGGGACTAGCGACAGATACGCAGTATTTT. This sequence encodes CASNGGLATDTQYF.

The chain carries TRBV11-2 and TRBJ1-4; tentative D call: TRBD1 (6 bases). Trimming stripped 4 bases from V and 7 bases from J, with 13 bases between. The CDR3 spans 14 residues. Per germline, CDR1 SGHAT and CDR2 FQNNGV. CDR3 region: CASSSEQGGEKLFF. CDR3 nucleotide sequence: TGTGCCAGCAGCTCTGAACAGGGCGGTGAAAAACTGTTTTTT. The full variable domain, with the rest looked up from reference TRBV11-2 and TRBJ1-4, is EAGVAQSPRYKIIEKRQSVAFWCNPISGHATLYWYQQILGQGPKLLIQFQNNGVVDDSQLPKDRFSAERLKGVDSTLKIQPAKLEDSAVYLCASSSEQGGEKLFFGSGTQLSVL.

The V and J genes are TRBV9 and TRBJ2-3; TRBD2 matches at 8 bases. This CDR3 comprises 14 residues. V shed 3 bases and J 9 bases; nucleotides not matched to a gene: 9. CDR1 is SGDLS, CDR2 YYNGEE, per germline. The CDR3 DNA sequence: TGTGCCAGCAGCGACCGGGGGGCTAGCGGGACGCAGTATTTT. This translates into CASSDRGASGTQYF.

V and J are TRBV12-3 or TRBV12-4 and TRBJ2-3, with 7 bases lining up with TRBD1. The CDR3 is made up of 11 amino acids. After removal of 10 bases from V and 6 bases from J, the junction contained 4 bases not matched to a gene. As DNA, the CDR3 is TGTGCCACCGGGACAGCCGATACGCAGTATTTT. Translated, it gives CATGTADTQYF.

This chain connects TRBV10-3 to TRBJ1-6, with 8 bases aligning to TRBD1. Germline V lookup: CDR1 ENHRY, CDR2 SYGVKD. CDR3 size: 17 residues. V lost 0 bases, J lost 7 bases, and 8 bases stayed unmatched. The DNA of the CDR3 is TGTGCCATCAGTGAGTCTTGGCAGGGGGCTGGGAATTCACCCCTCCACTTT. This codes for CAISESWQGAGNSPLHF.

The V and J genes are TRBV5-1 and TRBJ2-7, with 10 positions matching TRBD2. The CDR3 has 15 amino acids. Germline V lookup: CDR1 SGHRS, CDR2 YFSETQ. The J segment lost 5 bases and the V segment lost 4 bases, leaving 9 bases of the junction unmatched. CDR3 loop: CASSLPGLASNEQYF. The CDR3, as DNA: TGCGCCAGCAGCCTACCGGGACTAGCGTCGAACGAGCAGTACTTC.

The chain is built from TRBV28 and TRBJ2-7, with a weak D call TRBD1 (6 bases). Trimming left V 2 bases short and J 5 bases short, with 10 bases between. From germline, CDR1 is MDHEN and CDR2 SYDVKM. The CDR3 consists of 13 residues. Here the CDR3 DNA reads TGTGCCAGCAGTTTAGGGGGCGCTAACGAGCAGTACTTC. Encoded protein: CASSLGGANEQYF.

V and J are TRBV6-2 or TRBV6-3 and TRBJ2-1, with 10 bases aligning to TRBD2. The length of the CDR3 is 16 residues. Germline CDR1 reads MNHEY; CDR2 reads SVGEGT. J was trimmed by 2 bases and V by 5 bases; bases with no gene match: 6. In nucleotides, the CDR3 is TGTGCCAGCAGTGATATAGCGGGAGGCACCTACAATGAGCAGTTCTTC. Amino acid sequence: CASSDIAGGTYNEQFF.

The gene calls are TRBV12-5 and TRBJ2-5; D gene unclear. Trimming removed 3 bases from V and 3 bases from J, with 5 bases in between. The CDR3 extends over 12 amino acids. CDR1 is LGHNT, CDR2 FRNRAP, per germline. The CDR3 sequence: CASGFFEETQYF. The CDR3 bases are TGTGCTAGTGGTTTCTTCGAAGAGACCCAGTACTTC.

The chain is built from TRBV18 and TRBJ1-3; D possibly corresponds to TRBD1 (5 bases). Per the germline V gene, CDR1 is KGHSH and CDR2 is LQKENI. The CDR3 covers 15 residues. V was shortened by 2 bases and J by 0 bases, with 8 bases between the two germline ends. The CDR3 DNA reads TGTGCCAGCTCACCAGGGGGGAACTCTGGAAACACCATATATTTT. This sequence encodes CASSPGGNSGNTIYF.

This clone has a single count. The V gene is TRBV18, the J gene TRBJ1-6; D is ambiguous. The V and J ends lost 3 bases and 0 bases respectively, with 3 bases between them. The CDR3 is 14 residues long. Germline V lookup: CDR1 KGHSH, CDR2 LQKENI. In nucleotides, the CDR3 is TGTGCCAGCTCACCGAGCTCCTATAATTCACCCCTCCACTTT. Protein: CASSPSSYNSPLHF.

This chain uses TRBV3-1 (or the pseudogene TRBV3-2) with TRBJ2-5, with TRBD1 as a possible D gene (6 bases). Germline V gene sequence: CDR1 LGHDT, CDR2 YNNKEL (reference sequence). This CDR3 has 16 amino acids. V was shortened by 3 bases and J by 2 bases, with 16 bases between the two germline ends. The CDR3, as DNA: TGTGCCAGCAGCCATCTACAGGGATCTCTACAAGAGACCCAGTACTTC. This encodes CASSHLQGSLQETQYF.

The V call is TRBV2, the J call TRBJ1-3, with TRBD1 identical over 7 bases. J gave up 3 bases and V 3 bases, and 11 bases lay outside the gene matches. The CDR3 consists of 17 residues. Germline CDR1 and CDR2: SNHLY and FYNNEI. CDR3 sequence: CASSDPRQGQFGNTIYF. DNA of the CDR3: TGTGCCAGCAGTGACCCCCGACAGGGCCAGTTTGGAAACACCATATATTTT.

The chain links TRBV2 to TRBJ2-5; a weak D match, TRBD2 (6 bases). The CDR3 is made up of 14 amino acids. Germline V gives CDR1 SNHLY, CDR2 FYNNEI. Trimming cost V 3 bases and J 2 bases, with 10 bases left between them. CDR3 nucleotide sequence: TGTGCCAGCAGTGACGGGGGAGCGCAAGAGACCCAGTACTTC. It encodes CASSDGGAQETQYF. The full variable domain, rest sourced from reference TRBV2 and TRBJ2-5, is EPEVTQTPSHQVTQMGQEVILRCVPISNHLYFYWYRQILGQKVEFLVSFYNNEISEKSEIFDDQFSVERPDGSNFTLKIRSTKLEDSAMYFCASSDGGAQETQYFGPGTRLLVL.

This chain connects TRBV7-9 to TRBJ1-3; 8 nucleotides line up with TRBD1. The CDR3 has 17 amino acids. With 3 bases clipped from V and 0 bases from J, the junction kept 7 bases outside the gene matches. Germline V CDR1 and CDR2: SEHNR, FQNEAQ (reference sequence). The CDR3 is CASSFMADRVSGNTIYF. DNA of the CDR3: TGTGCCAGCAGCTTTATGGCGGACAGGGTCTCTGGAAACACCATATATTTT.

The chain carries TRBV30 and TRBJ1-2, with a weak D call TRBD1 (5 bases). Trimming pared 0 bases from V and 1 base from J, leaving 9 bases between. Germline assignment: CDR1 GTSNPN and CDR2 SVGIG (reference sequence). There are 14 residues in the CDR3. CDR3: CAWSVNRINYGYTF. The DNA of the CDR3 is TGTGCCTGGAGTGTTAACAGGATTAACTATGGCTACACCTTC.